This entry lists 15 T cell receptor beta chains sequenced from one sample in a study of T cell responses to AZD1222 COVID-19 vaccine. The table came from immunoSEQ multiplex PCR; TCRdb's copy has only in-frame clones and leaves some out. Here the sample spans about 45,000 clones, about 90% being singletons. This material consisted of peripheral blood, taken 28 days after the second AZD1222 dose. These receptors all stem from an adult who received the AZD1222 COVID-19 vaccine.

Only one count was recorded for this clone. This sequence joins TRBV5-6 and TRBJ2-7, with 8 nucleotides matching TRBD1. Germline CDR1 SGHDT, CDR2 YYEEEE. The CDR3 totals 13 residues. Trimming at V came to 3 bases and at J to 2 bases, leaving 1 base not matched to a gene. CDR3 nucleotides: TGTGCCAGCAGCTCCAGGGGGCCCTACGAGCAGTACTTC. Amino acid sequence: CASSSRGPYEQYF.

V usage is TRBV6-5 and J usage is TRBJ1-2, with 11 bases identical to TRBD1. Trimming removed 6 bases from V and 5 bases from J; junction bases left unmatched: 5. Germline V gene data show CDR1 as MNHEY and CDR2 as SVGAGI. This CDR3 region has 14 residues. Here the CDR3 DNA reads TGTGCCAGCAGGGACAGGGGGCGCGGATATGGCTACACCTTC. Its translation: CASRDRGRGYGYTF.

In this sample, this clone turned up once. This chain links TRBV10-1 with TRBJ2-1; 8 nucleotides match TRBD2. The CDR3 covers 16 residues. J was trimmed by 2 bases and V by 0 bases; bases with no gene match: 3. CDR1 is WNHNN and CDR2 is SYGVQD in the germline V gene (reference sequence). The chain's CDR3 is CASSESVAGTYNEQFF. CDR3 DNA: TGCGCCAGCAGTGAGTCCGTAGCGGGAACCTACAATGAGCAGTTCTTC.

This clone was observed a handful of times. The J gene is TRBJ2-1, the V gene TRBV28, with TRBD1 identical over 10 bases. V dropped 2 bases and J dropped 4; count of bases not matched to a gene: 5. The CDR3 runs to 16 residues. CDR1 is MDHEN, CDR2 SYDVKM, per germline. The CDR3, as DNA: TGTGCCAGCAGTTTAGGGACAGGGGAGATATACAATGAGCAGTTCTTC. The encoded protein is CASSLGTGEIYNEQFF.

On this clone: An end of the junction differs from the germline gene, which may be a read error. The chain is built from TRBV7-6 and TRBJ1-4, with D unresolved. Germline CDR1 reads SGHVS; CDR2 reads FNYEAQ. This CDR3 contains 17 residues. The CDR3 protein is CAGSPSVNSATNEKLFF. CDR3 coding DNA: TGTGCCGGCAGCCCTTCGGTAAACAGCGCAACTAATGAAAAACTGTTTTTT.

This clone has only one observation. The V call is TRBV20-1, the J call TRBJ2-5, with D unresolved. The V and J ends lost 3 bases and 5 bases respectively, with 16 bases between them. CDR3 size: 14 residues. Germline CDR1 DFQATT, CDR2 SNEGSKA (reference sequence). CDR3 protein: CSASTIRSSETQYF. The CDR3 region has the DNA TGCAGTGCTAGTACGATCAGGAGCTCCGAGACCCAGTACTTC.

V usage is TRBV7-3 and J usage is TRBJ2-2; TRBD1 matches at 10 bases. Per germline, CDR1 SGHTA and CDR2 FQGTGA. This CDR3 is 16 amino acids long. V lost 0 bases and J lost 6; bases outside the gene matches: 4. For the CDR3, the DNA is TGTGCCAGCAGCTTAACGACAGGGGGCGGCCCCGGGGAGCTGTTTTTT. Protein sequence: CASSLTTGGGPGELFF.

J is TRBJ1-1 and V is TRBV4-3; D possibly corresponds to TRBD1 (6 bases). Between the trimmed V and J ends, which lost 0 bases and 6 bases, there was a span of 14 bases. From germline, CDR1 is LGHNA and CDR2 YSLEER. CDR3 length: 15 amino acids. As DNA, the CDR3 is TGCGCCAGCAGCCAAGACTACAGGGTCGGCGCTGAAGCTTTCTTT. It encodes CASSQDYRVGAEAFF.

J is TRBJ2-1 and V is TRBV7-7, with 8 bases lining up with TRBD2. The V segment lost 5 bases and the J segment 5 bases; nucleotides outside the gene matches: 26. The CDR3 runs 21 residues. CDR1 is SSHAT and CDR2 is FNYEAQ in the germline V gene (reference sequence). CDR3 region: CASSRFRSGSLRFSPHNEQFF. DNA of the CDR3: TGTGCCAGCAGCCGCTTCAGAAGCGGGAGTTTGAGGTTCTCCCCCCACAATGAGCAGTTCTTC.

The CDR3 DNA sequence: TGTGCCAGCAGTTCAGGGGTGGGGGGCCAGCCCCAGCATTTT. Translated, it gives CASSSGVGGQPQHF. The V gene is TRBV27, the J gene TRBJ1-5; TRBD1 might be the D (6 bases). CDR3 length: 14 amino acids. V was trimmed by 4 bases and J by 7 bases, leaving 14 bases between them. The germline CDR1 and CDR2 sequences are MNHEY and SMNVEV (reference sequence).

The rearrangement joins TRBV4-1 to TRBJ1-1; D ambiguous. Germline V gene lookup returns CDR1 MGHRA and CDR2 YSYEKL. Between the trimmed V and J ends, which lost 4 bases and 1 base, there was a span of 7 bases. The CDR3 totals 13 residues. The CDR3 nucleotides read TGCGCCAGCAGCCTCGCGGGGAACACTGAAGCTTTCTTT. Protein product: CASSLAGNTEAFF.

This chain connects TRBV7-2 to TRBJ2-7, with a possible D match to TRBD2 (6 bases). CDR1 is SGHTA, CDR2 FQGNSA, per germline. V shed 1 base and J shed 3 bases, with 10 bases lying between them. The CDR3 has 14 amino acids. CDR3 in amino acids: CASSLDLGGYEQYF. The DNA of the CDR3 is TGTGCCAGCAGCTTAGATTTGGGGGGCTACGAGCAGTACTTC.

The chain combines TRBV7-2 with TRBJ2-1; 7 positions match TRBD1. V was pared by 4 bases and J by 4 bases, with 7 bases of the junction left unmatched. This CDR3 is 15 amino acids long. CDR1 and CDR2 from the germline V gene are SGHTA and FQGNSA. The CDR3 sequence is CASSSSGTEYNEQFF. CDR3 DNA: TGTGCCAGCAGCTCTTCCGGGACAGAGTACAATGAGCAGTTCTTC.

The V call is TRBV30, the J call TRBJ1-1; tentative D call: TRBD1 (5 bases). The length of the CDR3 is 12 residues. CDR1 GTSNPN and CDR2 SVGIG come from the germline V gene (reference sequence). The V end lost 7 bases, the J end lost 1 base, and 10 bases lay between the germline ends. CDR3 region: CAFQRGNTEAFF. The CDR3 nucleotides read TGTGCCTTCCAAAGGGGGAACACTGAAGCTTTCTTT.

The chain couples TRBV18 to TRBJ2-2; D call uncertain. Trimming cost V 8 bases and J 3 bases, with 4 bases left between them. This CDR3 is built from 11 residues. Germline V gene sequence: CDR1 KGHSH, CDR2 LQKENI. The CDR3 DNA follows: TGTGCCAGCCTAGACACCGGGGAGCTGTTTTTT. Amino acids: CASLDTGELFF.